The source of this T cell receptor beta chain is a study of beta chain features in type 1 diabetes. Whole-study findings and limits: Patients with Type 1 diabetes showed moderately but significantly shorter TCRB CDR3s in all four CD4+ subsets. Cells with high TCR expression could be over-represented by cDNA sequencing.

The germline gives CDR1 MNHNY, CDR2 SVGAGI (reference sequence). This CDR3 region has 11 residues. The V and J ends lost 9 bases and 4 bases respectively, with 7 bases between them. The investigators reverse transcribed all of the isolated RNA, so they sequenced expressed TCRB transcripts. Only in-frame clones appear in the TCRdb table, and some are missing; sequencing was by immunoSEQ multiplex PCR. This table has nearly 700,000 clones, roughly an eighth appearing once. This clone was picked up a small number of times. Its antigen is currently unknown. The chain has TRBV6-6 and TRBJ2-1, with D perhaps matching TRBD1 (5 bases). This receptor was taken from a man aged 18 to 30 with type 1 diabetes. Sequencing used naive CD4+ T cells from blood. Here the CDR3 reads CASRQYNEQFF. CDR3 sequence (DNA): TGTGCCAGTCGACAGTACAATGAGCAGTTCTTC.